This entry lists 14 T cell receptor beta chains sequenced from one sample in a study of patients and donors after allogeneic stem cell transplantation. In TCRdb, the RT-PCR reads were re-called with MiXCR into one record per CDR3 protein. Seen here are roughly 200,000 distinct CDR3 sequences, 41% observed once, and the top ten hold approximately 32%. Sequencing was performed on blood, either unsorted or a sorted T cell fraction (not recorded which). These receptors all come from a human donor who was either an allogeneic HSCT recipient or a stem cell or donor lymphocyte infusion donor (not recorded which). It is not recorded whose cells these are; they may come from a transplant donor.

The CDR3 loop reads CASSILGAGEQFF. The DNA of the CDR3 is TGTGCCAGCAGTATCCTGGGGGCGGGGGAGCAGTTCTTC. The chain couples TRBV28 to TRBJ2-1, with D possibly called TRBD1 or TRBD2 (6 bases each). In germline, CDR1 is MDHEN, CDR2 SYDVKM. The CDR3 is 13 amino acids. Trimming removed 5 bases at V and 10 bases at J, with 15 bases between.

This clonotype was seen a handful of times. The chain uses TRBV6-5 and TRBJ1-3, with D unclear. The V gene lost 0 bases and the J gene lost 0 bases, with 6 bases spanning the gap. Germline lookup yields CDR1 MNHEY and CDR2 SVGAGI. CDR3 length: 15 residues. The CDR3 protein is CASSYSRLSGNTIYF. DNA for the CDR3: TGTGCCAGCAGTTACTCGCGGCTCTCTGGAAACACCATATATTTT.

In its sample, this clonotype was seen a few times. The chain combines TRBV12-3 or TRBV12-4 with TRBJ1-1; no definite D call. This CDR3 has 13 residues. Trimming took off 6 bases at V and 1 base at J, with 9 bases between the two ends. The CDR3 reads CASSSTENTEAFF. CDR3 in DNA: TGTGCCAGCAGCTCTACAGAGAACACTGAAGCTTTCTTT.

This clonotype was detected only a few times. The gene calls are TRBV6-5 and TRBJ1-1; D might be TRBD1 (5 bases). The CDR3 is 17 amino acids. Trimming shortened V by 0 bases and J by 1 base, and 15 bases separated the two germline ends. CDR1 is MNHEY and CDR2 is SVGAGI in the germline V gene. For the CDR3, the DNA is TGTGCCAGCAGTTACTCAGCGGGGTTTGGGGGGAACACTGAAGCTTTCTTT. Translation gives CASSYSAGFGGNTEAFF.

This clonotype was detected a few times. This chain joins TRBV7-6 and TRBJ1-4; D unclear. The V end lost 5 bases, the J end lost 3 bases, and 13 bases lay between the germline ends. The germline gives CDR1 SGHVS, CDR2 FNYEAQ. The length of the CDR3 is 15 residues. The CDR3 DNA follows: TGTGCCAGCAGCAACCCCGCGAGTCCTAATGAAAAACTGTTTTTT. It encodes CASSNPASPNEKLFF.

This clonotype was found once. The genes are TRBV7-3 and TRBJ2-3; TRBD1 matches 10 bases. V dropped 3 bases and J dropped 2; count of bases not matched to a gene: 11. Germline V gene lookup returns CDR1 SGHTA and CDR2 FQGTGA. The CDR3 sequence is 18 residues long. The chain's CDR3 is CASSFQTGGTIPTDTQYF. The CDR3 DNA reads as TGTGCCAGCAGCTTCCAGACAGGGGGCACTATCCCCACAGATACGCAGTATTTT.

This chain joins TRBV19 and TRBJ1-1; D unclear. CDR1 LNHDA and CDR2 SQIVND come from the germline V gene (reference sequence). This CDR3 region has 13 residues. Trimming took 5 bases from V and 0 from J, leaving 7 bases between them. In DNA form, the CDR3 reads TGTGCCAGTAGTGCCAGCTTGAACACTGAAGCTTTCTTT. Translating gives CASSASLNTEAFF.

The chain carries TRBV28 and TRBJ2-1; 11 bases are a match to TRBD2. V dropped 6 bases and J dropped 7; count of bases not matched to a gene: 8. The CDR3 spans 15 residues. Germline V gene sequence: CDR1 MDHEN, CDR2 SYDVKM. The CDR3 region has the DNA TGTGCCAGCAGCATAGCGGGAGGGCCCGAAAATGAGCAGTTCTTC. It translates to CASSIAGGPENEQFF.

This clonotype has a handful of counts. This chain uses TRBV3-1 with TRBJ1-1; D possibly corresponds to TRBD1 (5 bases). CDR1 is LGHDT and CDR2 is YNNKEL in the germline V gene (reference sequence). V lost 1 base to trimming and J lost 2 bases, with 11 bases between them. The CDR3 contains 15 residues. CDR3 DNA sequence: TGTGCCAGCAGCCAAGTGGACAAAACCAACACTGAAGCTTTCTTT. As protein: CASSQVDKTNTEAFF.

This clonotype was seen only once. V is TRBV3-1 and J is TRBJ2-7, with 8 bases lining up with TRBD2. CDR1 is LGHDT, CDR2 YNNKEL, per germline (reference sequence). This CDR3 spans 16 amino acids. J gave up 3 bases and V 6 bases, and 13 bases lay outside the gene matches. CDR3 region: CASSPPGLGTYYEQYF. The CDR3 nucleotides are TGTGCCAGCAGTCCTCCGGGACTAGGGACGTACTACGAGCAGTACTTC.

The chain links TRBV12-3 or TRBV12-4 to TRBJ2-7; 8 nucleotides align to TRBD1. With V trimmed by 4 bases and J by 0 bases, 8 bases remained unmatched. The CDR3 consists of 16 residues. In DNA, the CDR3 is TGTGCCAGCAGTTCCGGGACAGGTGGGAGCTCCTACGAGCAGTACTTC. Amino acid sequence: CASSSGTGGSSYEQYF.

This rearrangement joins TRBV12-3 or TRBV12-4 to TRBJ2-1; D may match TRBD1 or TRBD2 (5 bases each). The CDR3 totals 14 residues. Trimming pared 7 bases from V and 3 bases from J, leaving 13 bases between. The CDR3 nucleotides read TGTGCCAGCAACACGAGGGGTATCTACAATGAGCAGTTCTTC. This translates into CASNTRGIYNEQFF.

The rearrangement links TRBV12-3 or TRBV12-4 to TRBJ2-1, with D possibly TRBD2 on 5 matching bases. The CDR3 extends over 14 amino acids. V was pared by 8 bases and J by 0 bases, with 11 bases between. CDR3 in amino acids: CASSSGASYNEQFF. The CDR3 bases are TGTGCCAGCTCCAGCGGTGCCTCCTACAATGAGCAGTTCTTC.

This clonotype was seen a few times. This chain links TRBV28 with TRBJ1-2, with TRBD1 matching 11 bases. The CDR3 sequence is 17 residues long. Germline values: CDR1 MDHEN, CDR2 SYDVKM. After removal of 3 bases from V and 4 bases from J, the junction contained 10 bases not matched to a gene. The chain's CDR3 is CASSFTGQGALPYGYTF. As DNA, the CDR3 is TGTGCCAGCAGTTTTACTGGACAGGGGGCGCTGCCCTATGGCTACACCTTC.